This TCR beta chain was sequenced during a study of blood T cell repertoires in COVID-19. In the study overall: Sources were T cells, B-cell-depleted T cells, or PBMCs; the material itself was cDNA or gDNA.

V was pared by 0 bases and J by 4 bases, with 4 bases between. The CDR3 contains 13 residues. Germline CDR1 MNHEY, CDR2 SVGEGT. This clone was counted only a few times. This sample also contains other DNA sequences that code for the same CDR3. Some clones are missing from TCRdb's copy, which holds only in-frame ones; the method was immunoSEQ multiplex PCR. Counted here are about 300,000 clones, 80% to 90% occurring once; the ten biggest clones make up about 1.2%. The material sequenced was peripheral blood. The clonotype comes from a woman aged 50 to 60 with acute or convalescent COVID-19. V is TRBV6-2 or TRBV6-3 and J is TRBJ1-3; D unresolved. The CDR3 region has the DNA TGTGCCAGCAGTTACTCAGCGGGAAACACCATATATTTT. It encodes CASSYSAGNTIYF.